This T cell receptor beta chain was obtained from a study of blood T cell repertoires in COVID-19. Study information: Sites across the United States, Italy and Spain contributed samples from acute and convalescent COVID-19. Nucleic acid was either cDNA or gDNA, and it came from T cells, B-cell-depleted T cells, or PBMCs.

Germline assignment: CDR1 SNHLY and CDR2 FYNNEI. V shed 10 bases and J 2 bases; nucleotides not matched to a gene: 4. CDR3 length: 14 residues. Study processing details: Nucleated cell number was recorded as an estimate derived from reference gene primer amplification. TCRdb's copy holds only in-frame clones and misses some; the assay was immunoSEQ multiplex PCR. The V and J calls and the clone size are those of that table, but D and trimming were determined from the DNA. The table records 71,000 or so clones, about nine tenths of them present only once. The sequenced sample was peripheral blood. The chain combines TRBV2 with TRBJ2-3; 12 bases line up with TRBD1. The source of this sequence is a woman in her late teens or twenties with acute or convalescent COVID-19. CDR3: CANRDRGPTDTQYF. In nucleotides, the CDR3 is TGTGCCAACCGGGACAGGGGGCCCACAGATACGCAGTATTTT.